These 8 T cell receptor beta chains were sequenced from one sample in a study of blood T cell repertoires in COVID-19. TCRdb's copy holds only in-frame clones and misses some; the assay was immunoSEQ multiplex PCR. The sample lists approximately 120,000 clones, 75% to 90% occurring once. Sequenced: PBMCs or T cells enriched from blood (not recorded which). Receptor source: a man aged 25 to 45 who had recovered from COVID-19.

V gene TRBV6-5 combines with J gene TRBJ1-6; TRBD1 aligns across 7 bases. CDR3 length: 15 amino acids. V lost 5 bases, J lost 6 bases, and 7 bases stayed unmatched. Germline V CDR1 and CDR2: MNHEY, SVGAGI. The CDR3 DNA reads TGTGCCAGCAGTCACCGGGACAGTTTTAATTCACCCCTCCACTTT. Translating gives CASSHRDSFNSPLHF.

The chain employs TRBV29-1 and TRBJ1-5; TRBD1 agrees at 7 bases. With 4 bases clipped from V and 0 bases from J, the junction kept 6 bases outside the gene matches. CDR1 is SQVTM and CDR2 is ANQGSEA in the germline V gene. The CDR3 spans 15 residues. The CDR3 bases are TGCAGCGTTGCCGAACAGGGGAATAGCAATCAGCCCCAGCATTTT. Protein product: CSVAEQGNSNQPQHF.

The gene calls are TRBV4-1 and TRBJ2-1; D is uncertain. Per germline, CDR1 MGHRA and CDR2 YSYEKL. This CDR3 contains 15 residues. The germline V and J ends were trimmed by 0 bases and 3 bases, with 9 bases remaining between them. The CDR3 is CASSQETGLYNEQFF. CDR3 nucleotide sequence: TGCGCCAGCAGCCAAGAAACGGGTCTCTACAATGAGCAGTTCTTC.

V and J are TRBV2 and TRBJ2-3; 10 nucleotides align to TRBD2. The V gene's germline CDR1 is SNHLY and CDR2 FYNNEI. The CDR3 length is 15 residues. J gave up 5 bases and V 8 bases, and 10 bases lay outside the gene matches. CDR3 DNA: TGTGCCAGCTCAGGTACTAGCGGGATCGTAGATACGCAGTATTTT. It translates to CASSGTSGIVDTQYF.

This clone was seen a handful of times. CDR3 coding DNA: TGTGCCAGCAGCCCCAGCGGCACAGTGTCGTACGGGGCCAACGTCCTGACTTTC. This translates into CASSPSGTVSYGANVLTF. This chain connects TRBV9 to TRBJ2-6; possible D gene TRBD2, 5 bases. Germline assignment: CDR1 SGDLS and CDR2 YYNGEE. This CDR3 is 18 amino acids long. V gave up 4 bases and J gave up 4 bases, with 21 bases separating them. Complete variable domain (other parts from reference TRBV9 and TRBJ2-6): DSGVTQTPKHLITATGQRVTLRCSPRSGDLSVYWYQQSLDQGLQFLIQYYNGEERAKGNILERFSAQQFPDLHSELNLSSLELGDSALYFCASSPSGTVSYGANVLTFGAGSRLTVL.

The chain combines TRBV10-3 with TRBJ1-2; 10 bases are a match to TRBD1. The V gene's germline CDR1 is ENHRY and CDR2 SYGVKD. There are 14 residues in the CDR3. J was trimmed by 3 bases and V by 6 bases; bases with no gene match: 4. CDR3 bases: TGTGCCATCAGCCCTGGACAGGGGGACTATGGCTACACCTTC. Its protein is CAISPGQGDYGYTF.

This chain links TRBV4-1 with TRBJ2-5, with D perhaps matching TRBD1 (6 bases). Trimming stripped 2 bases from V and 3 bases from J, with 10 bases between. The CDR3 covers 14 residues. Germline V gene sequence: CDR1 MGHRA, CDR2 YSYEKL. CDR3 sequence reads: CASSQPGAEETQYF. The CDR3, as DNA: TGCGCCAGCAGCCAACCAGGGGCGGAAGAGACCCAGTACTTC.

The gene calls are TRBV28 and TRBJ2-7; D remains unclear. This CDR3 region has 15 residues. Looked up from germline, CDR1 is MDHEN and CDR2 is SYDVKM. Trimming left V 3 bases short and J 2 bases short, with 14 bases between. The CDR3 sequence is CASSFGLGTTYEQYF. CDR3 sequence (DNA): TGTGCCAGCAGTTTCGGTTTGGGCACCACCTACGAGCAGTACTTC. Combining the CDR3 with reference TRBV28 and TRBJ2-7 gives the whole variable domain DVKVTQSSRYLVKRTGEKVFLECVQDMDHENMFWYRQDPGLGLRLIYFSYDVKMKEKGDIPEGYSVSREKKERFSLILESASTNQTSMYLCASSFGLGTTYEQYFGPGTRLTVT.